This entry concerns a single TCR beta chain. Its target is not known. Trimming took off 8 bases at V and 1 base at J, with 7 bases between the two ends. Germline V CDR1 and CDR2: WSHSY, SAAADI. The CDR3 is 12 amino acids. These data originate in a study of OX40 agonist ivuxolimab in advanced cancers. Overall study results and limits: More expanded clones were seen, on average, in CD8+ T cells than in CD4+.

TCRdb keeps only in-frame clones here, not all; method: immunoSEQ multiplex PCR. This table has 60,000 or so clones, around 92% appearing once. The starting material was CD4+ or CD8+ T cells sorted from blood, obtained in a trial of the OX40 agonist ivuxolimab. The chain employs TRBV10-2 and TRBJ2-3; D not certain. This receptor was obtained from an adult with an advanced solid tumor such as melanoma, head and neck, liver or kidney cancer. The CDR3 coding sequence is TGCGCCAGCGCAGAACGCACAGATACGCAGTATTTT. As protein: CASAERTDTQYF.